These 10 T cell receptor beta chains share one sample of origin, sequenced in a study of T cell repertoires in cytomegalovirus infection. MiXCR, run by TCRdb on the reads, gives a single entry per CDR3 protein. The sample has around 550,000 distinct CDR3 sequences, approximately 25% seen once; the top ten hold about 12%. The sequenced sample was PBMCs. The source is a human donor in good health (CMV status not recorded). Some clones in this sample may be carry-over from other donors' samples.

There are many counts of this clonotype. The CDR3: CATSWGTGQAEQYV. The CDR3, as DNA: TGTGCCACCTCCTGGGGCACAGGGCAAGCCGAGCAGTACGTC. V gene TRBV7-2 combines with J gene TRBJ2-7, with D perhaps matching TRBD1 (6 bases). V lost 10 bases to trimming and J lost 6 bases, with 22 bases between them. Germline V CDR1 and CDR2: SGHTA, FQGNSA. CDR3 length equals 14 residues.

This clonotype has just a few counts. The chain joins TRBV4-3 to TRBJ2-3; tentatively, D is TRBD2 (6 bases). Looked up from germline, CDR1 is LGHNA and CDR2 is YSLEER. Trimming took off 0 bases at V and 1 base at J, with 14 bases between the two ends. The CDR3 has 17 amino acids. The CDR3 DNA reads TGCGCCAGCAGCCAAGAAGGTGGAGGGAGGCGCACAGATACGCAGTATTTT. This encodes CASSQEGGGRRTDTQYF.

This clonotype was counted between two and nine times. This rearrangement joins TRBV19 to TRBJ1-2, with a tentative D call TRBD1 (5 bases). Germline-derived CDR1 and CDR2 are LNHDA and SQIVND (reference sequence). There are 18 residues in the CDR3. V was trimmed by 6 bases and J by 2 bases, leaving 25 bases between them. The CDR3: CASRMATSRAEGNYGYTF. CDR3 nucleotides: TGTGCCAGTAGGATGGCGACCTCCAGGGCGGAGGGCAACTATGGCTACACCTTC.

This clonotype was detected many times. This sequence joins TRBV7-2 and TRBJ2-6; no clear D. The V gene lost 3 bases and the J gene lost 0 bases, with 6 bases spanning the gap. The CDR3 length is 15 residues. The V gene's germline CDR1 is SGHTA and CDR2 FQGNSA. The CDR3: CASSFTLSGANVLTF. The CDR3 coding sequence is TGTGCCAGCAGCTTTACACTCTCTGGGGCCAACGTCCTGACTTTC.

The table lists this clonotype with many counts. The chain joins TRBV12-3 or TRBV12-4 to TRBJ1-4, with a tentative D call TRBD1 (6 bases). Between the trimmed V and J ends, which lost 3 bases and 5 bases, there was a span of 10 bases. The CDR3 extends over 14 amino acids. CDR3 nucleotide sequence: TGTGCCAGCAGTTTCTCTCAGGGGAATGAAAAACTGTTTTTT. This translates into CASSFSQGNEKLFF.

In this sample, this clonotype turned up a few times. V and J are TRBV6-1 and TRBJ1-6, with D uncertain. Trimming shortened V by 5 bases and J by 5 bases, and 13 bases separated the two germline ends. The CDR3 has 15 amino acids. Germline CDR1 and CDR2: MNHNS and SASEGT. For the CDR3, the DNA is TGTGCCAGCAGTCTACGGACCCTACATAATTCACCCCTCCACTTT. It is translated as CASSLRTLHNSPLHF.

Many counts were recorded for this clonotype. The chain uses TRBV7-9 and TRBJ1-1, with 7 bases identical to TRBD1. The junction had 1 base not matched to a gene; V was cut back by 2 bases and J by 4 bases. The CDR3 consists of 13 residues. In germline, CDR1 is SEHNR, CDR2 FQNEAQ (reference sequence). The CDR3 coding sequence is TGTGCCAGCAGCTTACAGGGGGGCACTGAAGCTTTCTTT. Translation gives CASSLQGGTEAFF.

This clonotype was seen a few times. The chain is built from TRBV6-2 or TRBV6-3 and TRBJ1-2; D is undetermined. The CDR3 consists of 13 residues. The ends were cut back, 2 bases at V and 4 bases at J, with 8 bases in the middle. The V gene's germline CDR1 is MNHEY and CDR2 SVGEGT. CDR3 DNA sequence: TGTGCCAGCAGTTACGGCAGCCTCTATGGCTACACCTTC. This encodes CASSYGSLYGYTF.

This clonotype showed up just a few times. V gene TRBV19 combines with J gene TRBJ2-2; 8 bases line up with TRBD1. V was pared by 4 bases and J by 0 bases, with 7 bases of the junction left unmatched. CDR1 is LNHDA and CDR2 is SQIVND in the germline V gene (reference sequence). The CDR3 totals 17 residues. CDR3 region: CASSTGQGFANTGELFF. CDR3 DNA sequence: TGTGCCAGTAGTACCGGACAGGGCTTCGCGAACACCGGGGAGCTGTTTTTT.

The sample holds a few counts of this clonotype. This chain connects TRBV4-3 to TRBJ1-5; D is unclear. CDR1 and CDR2 (germline): LGHNA, YSLEER. The CDR3 is made up of 14 amino acids. V lost 0 bases and J lost 6, with 9 bases in between. The CDR3 protein is CASSQDSRAQPQHF. Written as DNA, the CDR3 is TGCGCCAGCAGCCAAGATTCGCGGGCTCAGCCCCAGCATTTT.